A selection of T cell receptor beta chains follows, all from one sample in a study of shared clonotypes between healthy human individuals. Sequenced by immunoSEQ multiplex PCR; TCRdb stores in-frame clones only, minus some. The data show about 1.5 million clones, 95% to 99% seen once. Specimen: naive CD4+ T cells sorted from blood. All receptors derive from a man under 40 in good health. Each CDR3 is given with its conserved first and last residue. D genes are given only for firm matches. A clone size is listed for some rows: how often the clone was seen (once, few, many), or a class if it is expanded.

j_call clone_size d_call v_call cdr3_nt cdr3_aa
TRBJ2-1 . . TRBV15 TGTGCCACCAGCAGAGATCCAGGTCCCAATGAGCAGTTCTTC CATSRDPGPNEQFF
TRBJ1-2 . . TRBV6-5 TGTGCCAGCAGGCCCGGGGGGAACTATGGCTACACCTTC CASRPGGNYGYTF
TRBJ2-1 . . TRBV19 TGTGCCAGCCCTCAAGAGAATGAGCAGTTCTTC CASPQENEQFF
TRBJ2-5 . . TRBV18 TGTGCCAGCTCACCACAAGGAGGGGGGATTCAGACCCAGTACTTC CASSPQGGGIQTQYF
TRBJ1-5 . . TRBV18 TGTGCCAGCTCCATCGGGGATACCAATCAGCCCCAGCATTTT CASSIGDTNQPQHF
TRBJ2-5 . . TRBV11-2 TGTGCCAGCAGCCCCCGCCAGGGGGGGGAGACCCAGTACTTC CASSPRQGGETQYF
TRBJ1-4 . . TRBV27 TGTGCCAGCAGTCCCCTTGCCCGGTGGGGAACGACTAATGAAAAACTGTTTTTT CASSPLARWGTTNEKLFF
TRBJ1-3 . . TRBV9 TGTGCCAGCAGCGGTGGCCTAGGAAACACCATATATTTT CASSGGLGNTIYF
TRBJ2-1 . . TRBV5-1 TGCGCCAGCAGCTTCCTAGCCTCCTACAATGAGCAGTTCTTC CASSFLASYNEQFF
TRBJ1-2 . TRBD1 TRBV7-2 TGTGCCAGCAGCCCACAGGGGTTTGACTATGGCTACACCTTC CASSPQGFDYGYTF
TRBJ2-2 . . TRBV19 TGTGCCAGTAGGCGGGACAGCCAATACACCGGGGAGCTGTTTTTT CASRRDSQYTGELFF
TRBJ2-4 . . TRBV19 TGTGCCAGTCATCCGACCCTCGCCAAAAACATTCAGTACTTC CASHPTLAKNIQYF
TRBJ2-2 . . TRBV7-9 TGTGCCAGCAGTCTTTTGGGGCAGAGAAACACCGGGGAGCTGTTTTTT CASSLLGQRNTGELFF
TRBJ1-1 . . TRBV19 TGTGCCAGTAGTCTACTCGCCTCGGACACTGAAGCTTTCTTT CASSLLASDTEAFF
TRBJ2-3 . TRBD2 TRBV29-1 TGCAGCGGAACCGGGAGGCTCACAGATACGCAGTATTTT CSGTGRLTDTQYF
TRBJ1-1 . . TRBV6-1 TGTGCCAGCAAAACCACGGCGGACACTGAAGCTTTCTTT CASKTTADTEAFF
TRBJ1-2 . TRBD1 TRBV9 TGTGCCAGCAGCGTAGGAGGCAGGGGGTCCTATGGCTACACCTTC CASSVGGRGSYGYTF
TRBJ2-2 . . TRBV18 TGTGCCAGCTCACCTCGGACATCCAACACCGGGGAGCTGTTTTTT CASSPRTSNTGELFF
TRBJ2-7 once . TRBV4-1 TGCGCCAGCAGCCCTTCAAGCAGCGGACCCTACGAGCAGTACTTC CASSPSSSGPYEQYF
TRBJ1-3 . . TRBV5-4 TGTGCCAGCAGCTCATGGACAGAGCGAAACACCATATATTTT CASSSWTERNTIYF
TRBJ1-2 . . TRBV28 TGTGCCAGCAGTTTAGGGCCGTTAGGCTACACCTTC CASSLGPLGYTF
TRBJ1-1 . . TRBV19 TGTGCCAGTAGGCCCTTGGACAGCAACACTGAAGCTTTCTTT CASRPLDSNTEAFF
TRBJ1-1 . . TRBV10-3 TGTGCCATCAGTGAGGGTGTGGGTTGGACCACTGAAGCTTTCTTT CAISEGVGWTTEAFF
TRBJ2-5 . TRBD1 TRBV5-6 TGTGCCAGCAGCTTGCTACAGGGGACGCAAGAGACCCAGTACTTC CASSLLQGTQETQYF
TRBJ2-6 . . TRBV5-5 TGTGCCAGCAGCCCCGAGAGTGGGGCCAACGTCCTGACTTTC CASSPESGANVLTF
TRBJ2-2 . TRBD2 TRBV2 TGTGCCAGCAGTGAGGCTAGCGGGGCCGGGGAGCTGTTTTTT CASSEASGAGELFF
TRBJ2-7 . TRBD2 TRBV6-5 TGTGCCAGCAGTTCCCTCACTAGCGGGCCCTACGAGCAGTACTTC CASSSLTSGPYEQYF
TRBJ2-3 . TRBD1 TRBV5-4 TGTGCCAGCAGCTCTCAGGACAGGTCCACAGATACGCAGTATTTT CASSSQDRSTDTQYF
TRBJ2-7 . . TRBV27 TGTGCCAGCAAAACAGGCACCTACGAGCAGTACTTC CASKTGTYEQYF
TRBJ1-4 . . TRBV7-3 TGTGCCAGCAGCTTAACCAGGGGTGGAAGGGAAAAACTGTTTTTT CASSLTRGGREKLFF
TRBJ1-5 . TRBD1 TRBV6-6 TGTGCCAGCAGTTACTGGGACAGGGACAATCAGCCCCAGCATTTT CASSYWDRDNQPQHF
TRBJ2-3 . . TRBV28 TGTGCCAGCAGTTTTGCGCGAACTAGCACAGATACGCAGTATTTT CASSFARTSTDTQYF